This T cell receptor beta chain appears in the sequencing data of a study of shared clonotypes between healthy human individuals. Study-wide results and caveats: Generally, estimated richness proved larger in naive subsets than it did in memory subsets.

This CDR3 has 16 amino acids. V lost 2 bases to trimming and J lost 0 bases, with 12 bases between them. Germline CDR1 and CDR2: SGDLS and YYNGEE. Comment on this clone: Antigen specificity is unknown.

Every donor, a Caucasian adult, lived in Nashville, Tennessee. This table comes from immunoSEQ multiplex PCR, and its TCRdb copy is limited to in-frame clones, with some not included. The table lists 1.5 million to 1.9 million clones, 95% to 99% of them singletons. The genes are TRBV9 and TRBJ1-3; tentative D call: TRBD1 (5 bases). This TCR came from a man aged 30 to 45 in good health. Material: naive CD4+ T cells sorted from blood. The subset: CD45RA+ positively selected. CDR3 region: CASSVTGGSSGNTIYF. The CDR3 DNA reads TGTGCCAGCAGCGTTACCGGGGGTAGCTCTGGAAACACCATATATTTT.